Listed here is a single T cell receptor (beta chain). Its antigen is currently unknown. The data were taken from a study of cytomegalovirus exposure and HLA in healthy donors. Trimming removed 5 bases from V and 2 bases from J; junction bases left unmatched: 4. The CDR3 loop spans 16 amino acids. Germline-derived CDR1 and CDR2 are MGHRA and YSYEKL. PCR employed 60 Vbeta and 13 Jbeta primers. Only in-frame clones appear in the TCRdb table, and some are missing; sequencing was by immunoSEQ multiplex PCR. The sample has about 200,000 clones. The study's findings and limits: CMV serostatus was the only recorded immune exposure for donors. TCR beta chain V- and J-gene trimming was linked, in a later analysis, to a missense variant in DCLRE1C.

Material for sequencing was PBMCs. The sequence was obtained from a boy younger than 18 in good health and CMV-seronegative. The rearrangement joins TRBV4-1 to TRBJ2-1, with 12 nucleotides matching TRBD2. The DNA of the CDR3 is TGCGCCAGCAGCTTTCTAGCGGGGGGGACCTACAATGAGCAGTTCTTC. Translating it yields CASSFLAGGTYNEQFF.